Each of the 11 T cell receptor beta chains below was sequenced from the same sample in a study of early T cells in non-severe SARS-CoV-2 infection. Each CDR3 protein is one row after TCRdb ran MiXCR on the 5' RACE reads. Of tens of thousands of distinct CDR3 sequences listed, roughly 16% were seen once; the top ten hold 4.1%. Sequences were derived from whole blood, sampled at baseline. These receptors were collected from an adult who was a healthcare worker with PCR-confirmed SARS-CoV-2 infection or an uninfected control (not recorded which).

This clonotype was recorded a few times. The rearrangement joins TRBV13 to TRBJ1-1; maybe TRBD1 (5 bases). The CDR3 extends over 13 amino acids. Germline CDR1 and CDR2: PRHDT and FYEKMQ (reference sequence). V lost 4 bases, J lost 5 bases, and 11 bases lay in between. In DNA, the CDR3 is TGTGCCAGCAGCTATCAGGGTCGGACTGAAGCTTTCTTT. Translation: CASSYQGRTEAFF.

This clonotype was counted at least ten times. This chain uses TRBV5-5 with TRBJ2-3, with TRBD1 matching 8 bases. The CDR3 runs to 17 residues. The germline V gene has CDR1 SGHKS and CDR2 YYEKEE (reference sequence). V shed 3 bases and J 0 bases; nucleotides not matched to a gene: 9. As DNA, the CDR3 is TGTGCCAGCAGCTCCGGGACAGGTACTCTTAGCACAGATACGCAGTATTTT. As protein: CASSSGTGTLSTDTQYF.

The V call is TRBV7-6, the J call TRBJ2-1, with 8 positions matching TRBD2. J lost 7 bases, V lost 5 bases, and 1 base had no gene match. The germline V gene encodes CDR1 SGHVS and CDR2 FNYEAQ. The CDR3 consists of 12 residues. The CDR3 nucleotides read TGTGCCAGCAGCCGGGAGGGGAATGAGCAGTTCTTC. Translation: CASSREGNEQFF. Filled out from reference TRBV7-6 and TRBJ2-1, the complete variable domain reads GAGVSQSPRYKVTKRGQDVALRCDPISGHVSLYWYRQALGQGPEFLTYFNYEAQQDKSGLPNDRFSAERPEGSISTLTIQRTEQRDSAMYRCASSREGNEQFFGPGTRLTVL.

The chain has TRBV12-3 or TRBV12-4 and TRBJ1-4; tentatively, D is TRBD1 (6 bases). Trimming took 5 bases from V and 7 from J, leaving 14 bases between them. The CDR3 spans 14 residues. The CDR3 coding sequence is TGTGCCAGCAGTCTAACAGGGCGTCGTGAAAAACTGTTTTTT. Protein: CASSLTGRREKLFF.

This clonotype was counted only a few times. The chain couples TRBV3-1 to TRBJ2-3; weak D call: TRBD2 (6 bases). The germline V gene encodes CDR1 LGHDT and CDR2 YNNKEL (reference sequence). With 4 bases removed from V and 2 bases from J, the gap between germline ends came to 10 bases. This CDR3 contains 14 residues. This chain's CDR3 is CASSLRDFTDTQYF. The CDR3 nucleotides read TGTGCCAGCAGCCTCCGGGACTTCACAGATACGCAGTATTTT.

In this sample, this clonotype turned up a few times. The CDR3 reads CSARESIGNTIYF. The DNA of the CDR3 is TGCAGTGCCCGGGAAAGCATCGGCAACACCATATATTTT. V usage is TRBV20-1 and J usage is TRBJ1-3; no clear D gene. CDR1 DFQATT and CDR2 SNEGSKA come from the germline V gene (reference sequence). Trimming pared 6 bases from V and 7 bases from J, leaving 16 bases between. This CDR3 is 13 amino acids long.

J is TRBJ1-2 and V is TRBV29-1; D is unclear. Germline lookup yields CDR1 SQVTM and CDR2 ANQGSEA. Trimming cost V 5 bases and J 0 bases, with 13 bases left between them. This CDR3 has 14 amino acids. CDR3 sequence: CSVLTTAPNYGYTF. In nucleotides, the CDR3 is TGCAGCGTTCTTACTACTGCCCCTAACTATGGCTACACCTTC.

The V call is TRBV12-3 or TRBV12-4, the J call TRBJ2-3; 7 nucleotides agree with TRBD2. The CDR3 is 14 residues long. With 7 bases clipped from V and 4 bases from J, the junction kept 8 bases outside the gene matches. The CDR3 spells CASTIRLAPDTQYF. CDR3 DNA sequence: TGTGCCAGCACCATTCGACTAGCCCCAGATACGCAGTATTTT.

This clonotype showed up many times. In DNA form, the CDR3 reads TGTGCCAGCCTAGAACTAGCGGGCTATGGCTACACCTTC. Amino acids: CASLELAGYGYTF. The chain employs TRBV18 and TRBJ1-2; D gene ambiguous. The CDR3 is 13 residues long. Germline values: CDR1 KGHSH, CDR2 LQKENI. V was trimmed by 8 bases and J by 4 bases, leaving 14 bases between them.

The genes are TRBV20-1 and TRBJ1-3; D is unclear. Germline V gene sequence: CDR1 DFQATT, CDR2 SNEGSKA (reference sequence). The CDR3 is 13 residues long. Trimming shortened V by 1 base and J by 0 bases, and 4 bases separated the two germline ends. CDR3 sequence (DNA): TGCAGTGCTAGAGTCGTCTCTGGAAACACCATATATTTT. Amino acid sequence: CSARVVSGNTIYF.

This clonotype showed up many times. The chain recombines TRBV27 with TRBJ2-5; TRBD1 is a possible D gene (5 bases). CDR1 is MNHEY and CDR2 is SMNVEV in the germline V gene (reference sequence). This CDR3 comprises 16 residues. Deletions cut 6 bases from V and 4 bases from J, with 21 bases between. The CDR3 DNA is TGTGCCAGCAGCCAGACCATTGCTGGGGCTCTAGAGACCCAGTACTTC. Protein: CASSQTIAGALETQYF.